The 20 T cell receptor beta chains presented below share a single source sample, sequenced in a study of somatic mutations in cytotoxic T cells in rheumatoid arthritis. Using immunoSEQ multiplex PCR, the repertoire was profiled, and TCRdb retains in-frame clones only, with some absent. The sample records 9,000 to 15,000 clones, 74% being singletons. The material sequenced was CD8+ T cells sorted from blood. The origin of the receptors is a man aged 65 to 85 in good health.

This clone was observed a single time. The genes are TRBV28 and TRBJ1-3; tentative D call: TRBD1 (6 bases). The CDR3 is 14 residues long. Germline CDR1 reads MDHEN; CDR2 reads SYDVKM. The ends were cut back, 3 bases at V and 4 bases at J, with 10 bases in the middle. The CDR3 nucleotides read TGTGCCAGCAGTTTCAGGGGCCCAGGAAACACCATATATTTT. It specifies CASSFRGPGNTIYF.

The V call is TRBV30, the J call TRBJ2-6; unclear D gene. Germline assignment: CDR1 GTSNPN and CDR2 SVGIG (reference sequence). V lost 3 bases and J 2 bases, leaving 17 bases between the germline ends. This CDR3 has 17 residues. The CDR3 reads CAWSLLDPRTGANVLTF. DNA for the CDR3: TGTGCCTGGAGCCTCCTTGACCCTAGGACTGGGGCCAACGTCCTGACTTTC. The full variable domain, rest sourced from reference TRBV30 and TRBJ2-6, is SQTIHQWPATLVQPVGSPLSLECTVEGTSNPNLYWYRQAAGRGLQLLFYSVGIGQISSEVPQNLSASRPQDRQFILSSKKLLLSDSGFYLCAWSLLDPRTGANVLTFGAGSRLTVL.

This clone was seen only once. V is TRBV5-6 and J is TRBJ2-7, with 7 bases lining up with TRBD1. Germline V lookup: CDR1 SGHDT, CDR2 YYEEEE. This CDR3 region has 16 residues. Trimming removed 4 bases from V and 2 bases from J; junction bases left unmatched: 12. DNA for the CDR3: TGTGCCAGCAGCCAATCCCAAGGGGGCCACACCTACGAGCAGTACTTC. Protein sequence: CASSQSQGGHTYEQYF.

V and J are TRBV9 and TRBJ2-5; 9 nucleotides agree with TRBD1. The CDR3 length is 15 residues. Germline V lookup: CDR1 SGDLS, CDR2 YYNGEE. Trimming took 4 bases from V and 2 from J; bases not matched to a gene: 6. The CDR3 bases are TGTGCCAGCAGCTTCACAGACAGGGGGCAAGAGACCCAGTACTTC. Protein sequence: CASSFTDRGQETQYF. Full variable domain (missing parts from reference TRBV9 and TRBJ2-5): DSGVTQTPKHLITATGQRVTLRCSPRSGDLSVYWYQQSLDQGLQFLIQYYNGEERAKGNILERFSAQQFPDLHSELNLSSLELGDSALYFCASSFTDRGQETQYFGPGTRLLVL.

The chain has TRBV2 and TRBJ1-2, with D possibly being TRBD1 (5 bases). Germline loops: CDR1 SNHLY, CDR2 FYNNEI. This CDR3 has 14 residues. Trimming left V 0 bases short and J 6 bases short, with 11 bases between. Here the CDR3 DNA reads TGTGCCAGCAGTGAAGCGCCGGGGCGGGATGGCTACACCTTC. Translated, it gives CASSEAPGRDGYTF.

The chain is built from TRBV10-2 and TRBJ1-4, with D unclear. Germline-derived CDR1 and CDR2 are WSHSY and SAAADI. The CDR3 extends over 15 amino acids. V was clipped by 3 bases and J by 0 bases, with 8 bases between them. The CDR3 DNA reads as TGCGCCAGCAGTGAAACAAGTGCAACTAATGAAAAACTGTTTTTT. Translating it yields CASSETSATNEKLFF.

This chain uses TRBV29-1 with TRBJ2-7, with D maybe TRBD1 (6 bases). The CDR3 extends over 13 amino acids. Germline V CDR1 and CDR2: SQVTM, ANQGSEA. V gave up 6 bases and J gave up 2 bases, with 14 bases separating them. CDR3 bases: TGCAGCGTGCGATCTGGACAGACCTACGAGCAGTACTTC. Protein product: CSVRSGQTYEQYF.

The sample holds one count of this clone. CDR3 residues: CASSLQGDTGELFF. Here the CDR3 DNA reads TGTGCCAGCAGTTTACAGGGAGACACCGGGGAGCTGTTTTTT. The chain employs TRBV28 and TRBJ2-2; perhaps D is TRBD1 or TRBD2 (5 bases each). This CDR3 has 14 amino acids. CDR1 is MDHEN and CDR2 is SYDVKM in the germline V gene. V shed 2 bases and J shed 3 bases, with 7 bases lying between them.

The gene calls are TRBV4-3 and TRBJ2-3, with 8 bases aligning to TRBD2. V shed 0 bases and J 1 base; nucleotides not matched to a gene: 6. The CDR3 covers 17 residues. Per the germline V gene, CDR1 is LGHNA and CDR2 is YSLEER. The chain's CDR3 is CASSQEPGLAGTDTQYF. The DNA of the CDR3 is TGCGCCAGCAGCCAAGAGCCTGGACTAGCAGGCACAGATACGCAGTATTTT.

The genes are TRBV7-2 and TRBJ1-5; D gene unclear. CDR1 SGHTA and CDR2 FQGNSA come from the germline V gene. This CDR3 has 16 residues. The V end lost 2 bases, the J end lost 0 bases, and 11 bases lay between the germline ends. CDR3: CASSLSVLSSNQPQHF. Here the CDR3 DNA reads TGTGCCAGCAGCTTAAGTGTATTGTCTAGCAATCAGCCCCAGCATTTT.

The CDR3 loop reads CATSRDRGRINEKLFF. The CDR3, as DNA: TGTGCCACCAGCAGAGATCGGGGACGGATAAATGAAAAACTGTTTTTT. V and J are TRBV15 and TRBJ1-4; tentatively, D is TRBD1 (5 bases). This CDR3 spans 16 amino acids. Germline CDR1 LNHNV, CDR2 YYDKDF (reference sequence). V shed 0 bases and J shed 5 bases, with 13 bases lying between them.

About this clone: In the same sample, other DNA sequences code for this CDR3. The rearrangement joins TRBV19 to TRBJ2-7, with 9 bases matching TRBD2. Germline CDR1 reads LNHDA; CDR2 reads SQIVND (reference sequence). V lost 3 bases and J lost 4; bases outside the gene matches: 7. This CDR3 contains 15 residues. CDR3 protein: CASSILAGESYEQYF. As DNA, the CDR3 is TGTGCCAGTAGTATTTTAGCGGGAGAGTCTTACGAGCAGTACTTC.

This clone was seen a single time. The CDR3 region has the DNA TGCGCCAGCAGTGAGAAACCCGGGGATGAGCAGTTCTTC. It is translated as CASSEKPGDEQFF. The chain uses TRBV10-1 and TRBJ2-1; the D gene is possibly TRBD2 (5 bases). The CDR3 has 13 amino acids. The V and J ends lost 2 bases and 8 bases respectively, with 10 bases between them. CDR1 is WNHNN and CDR2 is SYGVQD in the germline V gene (reference sequence).

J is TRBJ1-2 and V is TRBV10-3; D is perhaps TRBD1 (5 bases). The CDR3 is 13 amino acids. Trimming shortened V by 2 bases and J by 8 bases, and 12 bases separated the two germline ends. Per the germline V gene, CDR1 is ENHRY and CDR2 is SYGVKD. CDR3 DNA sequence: TGTGCCATCAGTGAGAGACAGCCCGAAGGCTACACCTTC. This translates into CAISERQPEGYTF.

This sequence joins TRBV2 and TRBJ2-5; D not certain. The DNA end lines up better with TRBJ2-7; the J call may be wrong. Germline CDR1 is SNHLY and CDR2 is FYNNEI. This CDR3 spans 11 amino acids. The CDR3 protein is CASSLTYEQYF. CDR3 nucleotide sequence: TGTGCCAGCAGTCTCACCTACGAGCAGTACTTC.

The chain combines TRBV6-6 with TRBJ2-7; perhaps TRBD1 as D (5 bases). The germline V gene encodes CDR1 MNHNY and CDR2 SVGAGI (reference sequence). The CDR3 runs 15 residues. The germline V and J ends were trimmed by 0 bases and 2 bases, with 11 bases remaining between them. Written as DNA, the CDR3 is TGTGCCAGCAGTTACTCACAGGATGTCACCTACGAGCAGTACTTC. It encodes CASSYSQDVTYEQYF.

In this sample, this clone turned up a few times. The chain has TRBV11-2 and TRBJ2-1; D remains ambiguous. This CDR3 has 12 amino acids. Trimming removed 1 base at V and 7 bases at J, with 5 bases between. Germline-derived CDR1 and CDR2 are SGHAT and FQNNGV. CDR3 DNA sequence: TGTGCCAGCAGCTTAGGGCGTAATGAGCAGTTCTTC. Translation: CASSLGRNEQFF.

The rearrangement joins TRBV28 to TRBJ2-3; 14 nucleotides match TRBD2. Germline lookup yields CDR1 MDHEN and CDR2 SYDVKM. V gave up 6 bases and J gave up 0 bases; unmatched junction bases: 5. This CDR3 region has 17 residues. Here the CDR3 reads CASSLGLAGASTDTQYF. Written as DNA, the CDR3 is TGTGCCAGCAGCCTGGGACTAGCGGGAGCTAGCACAGATACGCAGTATTTT.

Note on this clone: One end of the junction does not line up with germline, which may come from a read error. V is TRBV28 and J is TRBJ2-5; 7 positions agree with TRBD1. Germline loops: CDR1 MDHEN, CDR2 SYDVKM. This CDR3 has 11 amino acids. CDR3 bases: TGTGTCAGCAGTTATACAGGGGCCCAGTACTTC. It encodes CVSSYTGAQYF.

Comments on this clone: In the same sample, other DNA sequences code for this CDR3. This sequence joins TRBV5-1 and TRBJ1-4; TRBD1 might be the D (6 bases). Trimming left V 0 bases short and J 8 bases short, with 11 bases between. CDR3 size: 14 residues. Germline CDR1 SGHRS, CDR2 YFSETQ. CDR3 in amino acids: CASSLAAGDEKLFF. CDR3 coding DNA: TGCGCCAGCAGCTTGGCTGCAGGGGACGAAAAACTGTTTTTT.